These 21 T cell receptor beta chains share one sample of origin, sequenced in a study of cytomegalovirus exposure and HLA in healthy donors. The table came from immunoSEQ multiplex PCR; TCRdb's copy has only in-frame clones and leaves some out. Of approximately 150,000 clones in the sample, about 85% were seen once. Material for sequencing was PBMCs. The receptors were gathered from a man younger than 45 in good health and CMV-seropositive.

The chain joins TRBV5-1 to TRBJ2-5; 10 positions match TRBD2. This CDR3 is built from 14 residues. The ends lost 0 bases at V and 5 bases at J; junction bases unmatched: 1. Germline V lookup: CDR1 SGHRS, CDR2 YFSETQ. Here the CDR3 reads CASSLASGGETQYF. The CDR3 bases are TGCGCCAGCAGCTTGGCTAGCGGGGGTGAGACCCAGTACTTC.

V and J are TRBV10-3 and TRBJ1-6; tentatively, D is TRBD1 (6 bases). This CDR3 spans 17 amino acids. Germline assignment: CDR1 ENHRY and CDR2 SYGVKD. V lost 0 bases and J 5 bases, leaving 14 bases between the germline ends. In DNA form, the CDR3 reads TGTGCCATCAGTGAGTCGAACAGGGAGGGGCATAATTCACCCCTCCACTTT. This codes for CAISESNREGHNSPLHF.

This clone was counted a few times. The chain has TRBV4-1 and TRBJ2-1, with D uncertain. Trimming took 0 bases from V and 11 from J, leaving 11 bases between them. The CDR3 contains 13 residues. From germline, CDR1 is MGHRA and CDR2 YSYEKL. The CDR3 region is CASSQDRGDQQFF. CDR3 in DNA: TGCGCCAGCAGCCAAGATCGCGGTGACCAGCAGTTCTTC.

The chain employs TRBV5-8 and TRBJ1-5; D uncertain. CDR1 and CDR2 from the germline V gene are SGHTS and YDEGEE. This CDR3 comprises 16 residues. Trimming stripped 2 bases from V and 2 bases from J, with 14 bases between. CDR3 sequence: CASSLDQLEGNQPQHF. The CDR3 DNA follows: TGTGCCAGCAGCTTAGACCAACTGGAGGGCAATCAGCCCCAGCATTTT.

The V gene is TRBV7-9, the J gene TRBJ2-5, with 9 bases aligning to TRBD2. The germline CDR1 and CDR2 sequences are SEHNR and FQNEAQ (reference sequence). The J segment lost 5 bases and the V segment lost 0 bases, leaving 4 bases of the junction unmatched. This CDR3 comprises 15 residues. The CDR3 DNA reads TGTGCCAGCAGCTTAGCCCCCAGCGGGGGGGAGACCCAGTACTTC. As protein: CASSLAPSGGETQYF.

The J gene is TRBJ2-1, the V gene TRBV15; unclear D gene. V gave up 0 bases and J gave up 7 bases, with 4 bases separating them. This CDR3 contains 12 residues. The germline gives CDR1 LNHNV, CDR2 YYDKDF (reference sequence). This CDR3 reads CATSRDRNEQFF. CDR3 coding DNA: TGTGCCACCAGCAGAGATCGGAATGAGCAGTTCTTC.

The chain employs TRBV18 and TRBJ1-5, with 7 bases identical to TRBD1. Germline V CDR1 and CDR2: KGHSH, LQKENI. The CDR3 length is 16 residues. The junction had 9 bases not matched to a gene; V was cut back by 4 bases and J by 3 bases. In DNA form, the CDR3 reads TGTGCCAGCTCACTTTGGGCACAGGGGAACAATCAGCCCCAGCATTTT. Encoded protein: CASSLWAQGNNQPQHF.

The rearrangement joins TRBV5-1 to TRBJ1-4; 8 bases line up with TRBD1. The germline V gene has CDR1 SGHRS and CDR2 YFSETQ. There are 16 residues in the CDR3. The V segment lost 1 base and the J segment 8 bases; nucleotides outside the gene matches: 10. The CDR3 bases are TGCGCCAGCAGCTTGAGTCCAGGGGGCGGTGGGGAAAAACTGTTTTTT. Encoded protein: CASSLSPGGGGEKLFF.

V usage is TRBV6-5 and J usage is TRBJ2-2; D perhaps matches TRBD2 (6 bases). Germline CDR1 and CDR2: MNHEY and SVGAGI. V was pared by 5 bases and J by 8 bases, with 9 bases between. The CDR3 runs to 12 residues. The CDR3 sequence is CASSQGLGELFF. CDR3 coding DNA: TGTGCCAGCAGTCAGGGACTGGGGGAGCTGTTTTTT.

The chain uses TRBV6-7 and TRBJ2-2; TRBD1 agrees at 7 bases. TRBV6-7 is designated an ORF whose function remains uncertain. The V segment lost 8 bases and the J segment 5 bases; nucleotides outside the gene matches: 8. This CDR3 is 14 amino acids long. The CDR3 bases are TGTGCCAGCGACAGGGACGAGGGAACCGGGGAGCTGTTTTTT. It encodes CASDRDEGTGELFF.

The chain combines TRBV7-9 with TRBJ1-4; weak D call: TRBD1 (5 bases). V was pared by 8 bases and J by 4 bases, with 17 bases between. Germline CDR1 SEHNR, CDR2 FQNEAQ (reference sequence). The CDR3 runs to 15 residues. In DNA form, the CDR3 reads TGTGCCAGCGAAAAAGGGACGGGGGGTAATGAAAAACTGTTTTTT. The encoded protein is CASEKGTGGNEKLFF.

The rearrangement uses TRBV6-5 and TRBJ2-1; tentative D call: TRBD2 (6 bases). Trimming left V 0 bases short and J 9 bases short, with 18 bases between. Germline loops: CDR1 MNHEY, CDR2 SVGAGI. The length of the CDR3 is 16 residues. CDR3 bases: TGTGCCAGCAGTTACTCCGGGACTCCAAGGTTGGGTGAGCAGTTCTTC. It specifies CASSYSGTPRLGEQFF.

This clone was counted a few times. The chain combines TRBV7-3 with TRBJ1-5, with D possibly TRBD1 on 5 matching bases. Germline CDR1 is SGHTA and CDR2 is FQGTGA. Trimming took 4 bases from V and 2 from J, leaving 18 bases between them. The CDR3 runs to 17 residues. The CDR3 DNA follows: TGTGCCAGCAGCTGGGACCGCGGGAGTATAGGCAATCAGCCCCAGCATTTT. Translating it yields CASSWDRGSIGNQPQHF.

The CDR3 spells CASRDSGSETQYF. The CDR3 DNA reads TGTGCCAGCAGGGACTCGGGGTCTGAGACCCAGTACTTC. V usage is TRBV6-5 and J usage is TRBJ2-5; maybe TRBD2 (5 bases). V lost 6 bases and J lost 5, with 13 bases in between. Germline lookup yields CDR1 MNHEY and CDR2 SVGAGI. The CDR3 is made up of 13 amino acids.

The V gene is TRBV18, the J gene TRBJ2-1; 7 positions agree with TRBD2. CDR1 KGHSH and CDR2 LQKENI come from the germline V gene. The CDR3 sequence is 16 residues long. The J segment lost 3 bases and the V segment lost 3 bases, leaving 8 bases of the junction unmatched. Here the CDR3 DNA reads TGTGCCAGCTCACCTGGCGTGGGGGGGTACTACAATGAGCAGTTCTTC. Amino acid sequence: CASSPGVGGYYNEQFF. The full variable domain, with the rest looked up from reference TRBV18 and TRBJ2-1, is NAGVMQNPRHLVRRRGQEARLRCSPMKGHSHVYWYRQLPEEGLKFMVYLQKENIIDESGMPKERFSAEFPKEGPSILRIQQVVRGDSAAYFCASSPGVGGYYNEQFFGPGTRLTVL.

V and J are TRBV5-1 and TRBJ1-5; D may be TRBD1 (5 bases). The CDR3 is made up of 14 amino acids. The germline CDR1 and CDR2 sequences are SGHRS and YFSETQ. V was pared by 0 bases and J by 9 bases, with 13 bases between. The CDR3 protein is CASSLGREQGPQHF. In DNA, the CDR3 is TGCGCCAGCAGCTTGGGGCGGGAGCAGGGGCCCCAGCATTTT. Using reference TRBV5-1 and TRBJ1-5 for the parts outside the CDR3, the full variable domain is KAGVTQTPRYLIKTRGQQVTLSCSPISGHRSVSWYQQTPGQGLQFLFEYFSETQRNKGNFPGRFSGRQFSNSRSEMNVSTLELGDSALYLCASSLGREQGPQHFGDGTRLSIL.

The genes are TRBV5-1 and TRBJ1-1, with TRBD1 matching over 10 bases. V dropped 0 bases and J dropped 3; count of bases not matched to a gene: 8. The CDR3 is 17 residues long. The V gene's germline CDR1 is SGHRS and CDR2 YFSETQ. CDR3 residues: CASSLALGTGAYTEAFF. DNA of the CDR3: TGCGCCAGCAGCTTGGCCCTTGGGACAGGGGCTTACACTGAAGCTTTCTTT.

The chain combines TRBV28 with TRBJ2-1; D gene ambiguous. Trimming pared 6 bases from V and 9 bases from J, leaving 9 bases between. There are 11 residues in the CDR3. Germline V CDR1 and CDR2: MDHEN, SYDVKM. In DNA, the CDR3 is TGTGCCAGCAGACAGTGGCCTGAGCAGTTCTTC. Encoded protein: CASRQWPEQFF.

The CDR3 loop is CASSTQGAYNEQFF. The CDR3 DNA reads TGTGCCAGCAGTACACAGGGGGCCTACAATGAGCAGTTCTTC. The V call is TRBV27, the J call TRBJ2-1; 8 nucleotides line up with TRBD1. Germline lookup yields CDR1 MNHEY and CDR2 SMNVEV (reference sequence). Trimming took 5 bases from V and 2 from J; bases not matched to a gene: 2. The CDR3 loop spans 14 amino acids.

In the case of this clone: An end of the junction differs from the germline gene, which may be a read error. Other DNA sequences in this sample translate to the same CDR3. V is TRBV4-3 and J is TRBJ2-3; 10 bases align to TRBD2. The CDR3 spans 16 residues. Looked up from germline, CDR1 is LGHNA and CDR2 is YSLEER. The CDR3 DNA reads as TGCGCTAGCAGCCCTGGACTAGCGGACCGCACAGATACGCAGTATTTT. Translation: CASSPGLADRTDTQYF.

This clone was found many times. The rearrangement links TRBV4-3 to TRBJ2-1; no reliable D call. Germline V gives CDR1 LGHNA, CDR2 YSLEER. This CDR3 contains 16 residues. Trimming left V 0 bases short and J 5 bases short, with 14 bases between. The DNA of the CDR3 is TGCGCCAGCAGCCAAGATTGGGCAGCAAGTAACAATGAGCAGTTCTTC. This gives the protein CASSQDWAASNNEQFF.